Listed below are T cell receptor beta chains from one sample, sequenced in a study of immune characterization of retroperitoneal liposarcoma. TCRdb analysed the PCR reads with MiXCR anew, one entry per CDR3 protein. The sample includes approximately 11,000 distinct CDR3 sequences, 27% of them seen just once. Material for sequencing was tumor tissue. The receptors stem from a male donor with retroperitoneal liposarcoma. Both conserved end residues are part of each CDR3. Fields, in order: clone size, V gene, D gene, J gene, CDR3 DNA, CDR3 protein. The D gene is left open where the match is weak. For some rows the clone size is stated as once, few or many, or as a class when expanded; others skip it.

size: NA
V: TRBV5-1
D: NA
J: TRBJ2-7
DNA: TGCGCCAGCAGCTTGGATAGCGGCTACGAGCAGTACTTC
CDR3: CASSLDSGYEQYF

size: NA
V: TRBV11-2
D: TRBD2
J: TRBJ2-3
DNA: TGTGCCAGCAGCGAAGCTCAGACTAGCGTGGATGGCGATACGCAGTATTTT
CDR3: CASSEAQTSVDGDTQYF

size: many
V: TRBV12-3/TRBV12-4
D: NA
J: TRBJ2-3
DNA: TGTGCCAGCAGTTTGAGGGGGATTCCAGATACGCAGTATTTT
CDR3: CASSLRGIPDTQYF

size: NA
V: TRBV7-9
D: NA
J: TRBJ2-5
DNA: TGTGCCAGCAGCACACCAGGGGATGAGCAGTACTTC
CDR3: CASSTPGDEQYF

size: many
V: TRBV11-3
D: NA
J: TRBJ2-1
DNA: TGTGCCAGCAGCTTAGTTCAATACGAGCAGTTCTTC
CDR3: CASSLVQYEQFF

size: many
V: TRBV12-3/TRBV12-4
D: NA
J: TRBJ1-6
DNA: TGTGCCAGCAGTTTATTCGGAAGGACAAATTCACCCCTCCACTTT
CDR3: CASSLFGRTNSPLHF

size: many
V: TRBV7-2
D: TRBD1
J: TRBJ2-7
DNA: TGTGCCAGCCAAATCGACAGGGGCGCCTACAATGAGCAGTACTTC
CDR3: CASQIDRGAYNEQYF

size: NA
V: TRBV6-1
D: TRBD1
J: TRBJ1-2
DNA: TGTGTCAGCAGTGACAGGGGGCATGGCTACACCTTC
CDR3: CVSSDRGHGYTF

size: NA
V: TRBV6-1
D: NA
J: TRBJ2-3
DNA: TGTGCCAGCAGTGAAGCGCGGACGGGGGCTAGCACAGATACGCAGTATTTT
CDR3: CASSEARTGASTDTQYF

size: NA
V: TRBV6-6
D: NA
J: TRBJ2-1
DNA: TGTGCCAGCAGTCCTGCGTATTGGGGACCACTCAATGAGCAGTTCTTC
CDR3: CASSPAYWGPLNEQFF

size: many
V: TRBV12-3/TRBV12-4
D: TRBD1
J: TRBJ2-7
DNA: TGTGCCAGCAGTTATGGGACAGGCTCCTACGAGCAGTACTTC
CDR3: CASSYGTGSYEQYF

size: few
V: TRBV4-1
D: TRBD2
J: TRBJ2-3
DNA: TGCGCCAGCAGCCAAGGTCTAGCGGGAGGCACAGATACGCAGTATTTT
CDR3: CASSQGLAGGTDTQYF

size: many
V: TRBV12-3/TRBV12-4
D: TRBD2
J: TRBJ2-1
DNA: TGTGCCAGCAGTTTATCCGGGGGGGCCAAAAACATTCAGTTCTTC
CDR3: CASSLSGGAKNIQFF

size: many
V: TRBV7-6
D: NA
J: TRBJ2-7
DNA: TGTGCCAGCAGCTTAGCGTTAGGCGGCCGTCCCTACGAGCAGTACTTC
CDR3: CASSLALGGRPYEQYF

size: NA
V: TRBV12-3/TRBV12-4
D: TRBD1
J: TRBJ1-6
DNA: TGTGCCAGCACTATAGGACAGGCTAATAATTCACCCATCCACTTT
CDR3: CASTIGQANNSPIHF

size: many
V: TRBV6-6
D: NA
J: TRBJ2-3
DNA: TGTGCCAGCAGTTACTCCCCTGCTTCCCCGCCAGATACGCAGTATTTT
CDR3: CASSYSPASPPDTQYF

size: many
V: TRBV12-3/TRBV12-4
D: NA
J: TRBJ2-1
DNA: TGTGCCAGCAGTTTATTTGCTGGGGAGACCCAGTTCTTC
CDR3: CASSLFAGETQFF

size: few
V: TRBV6-4
D: NA
J: TRBJ2-3
DNA: TGTGCCAGCAGTGGCGAGCCTGACACAGATACGCAGTATTTT
CDR3: CASSGEPDTDTQYF

size: NA
V: TRBV7-8
D: NA
J: TRBJ2-1
DNA: TGTGCCAGCAGCTTCGACGAAGTCTCCTACGAGCAGTTCTTC
CDR3: CASSFDEVSYEQFF

size: few
V: TRBV27
D: NA
J: TRBJ1-5
DNA: TGTGCCAGCAGTTTATCAAGGAGGGCGGCACAGCCCCAGCATTTT
CDR3: CASSLSRRAAQPQHF

size: NA
V: TRBV12-3/TRBV12-4
D: TRBD2
J: TRBJ2-4
DNA: TGTGCCAGCAGTTTAGACGGGACTAGCGGGAGATTTGAGCAGTACTTC
CDR3: CASSLDGTSGRFEQYF

size: NA
V: TRBV7-6
D: TRBD2
J: TRBJ2-7
DNA: TGTGCTAGCAGTCTGAGAGCGGGATCTGTCGACGAGCAGTACTTC
CDR3: CASSLRAGSVDEQYF